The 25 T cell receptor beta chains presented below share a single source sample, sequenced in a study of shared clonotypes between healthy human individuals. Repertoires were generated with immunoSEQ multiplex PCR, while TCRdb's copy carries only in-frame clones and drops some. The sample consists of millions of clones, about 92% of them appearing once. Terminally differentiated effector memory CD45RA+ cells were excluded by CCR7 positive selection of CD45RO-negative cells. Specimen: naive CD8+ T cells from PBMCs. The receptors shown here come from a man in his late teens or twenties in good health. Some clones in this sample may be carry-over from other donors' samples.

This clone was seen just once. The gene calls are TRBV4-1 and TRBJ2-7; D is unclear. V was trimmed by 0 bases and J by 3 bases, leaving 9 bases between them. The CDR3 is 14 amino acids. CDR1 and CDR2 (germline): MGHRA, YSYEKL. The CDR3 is CASSQDRPLYEQYF. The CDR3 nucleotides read TGCGCCAGCAGCCAAGATCGTCCTCTCTACGAGCAGTACTTC.

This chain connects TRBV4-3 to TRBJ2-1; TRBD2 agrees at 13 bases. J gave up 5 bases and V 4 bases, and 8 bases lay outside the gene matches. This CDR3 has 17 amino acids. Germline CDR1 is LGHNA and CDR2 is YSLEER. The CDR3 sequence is CASSRVWGTSGNNEQFF. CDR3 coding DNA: TGCGCCAGCAGCCGCGTCTGGGGGACTAGCGGGAACAATGAGCAGTTCTTC.

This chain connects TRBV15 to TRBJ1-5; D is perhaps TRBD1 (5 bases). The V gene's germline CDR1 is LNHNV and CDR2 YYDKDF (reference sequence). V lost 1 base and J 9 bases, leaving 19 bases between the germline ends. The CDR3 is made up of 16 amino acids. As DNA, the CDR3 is TGTGCCACCAGCAGAGTAGTAGGGACGGCCTTTTTGCCCCAGCATTTT. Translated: CATSRVVGTAFLPQHF.

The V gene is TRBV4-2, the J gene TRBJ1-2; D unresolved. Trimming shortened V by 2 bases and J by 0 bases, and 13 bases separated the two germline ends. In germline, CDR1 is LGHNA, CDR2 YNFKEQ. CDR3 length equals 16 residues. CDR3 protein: CASSQSTVKANYGYTF. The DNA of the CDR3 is TGTGCCAGCAGCCAATCAACAGTCAAAGCTAACTATGGCTACACCTTC.

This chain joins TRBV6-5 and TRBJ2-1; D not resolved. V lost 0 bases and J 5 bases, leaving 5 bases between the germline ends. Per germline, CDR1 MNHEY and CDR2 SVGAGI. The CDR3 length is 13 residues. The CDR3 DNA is TGTGCCAGCAGTTACTCGAACCACAATGAGCAGTTCTTC. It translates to CASSYSNHNEQFF.

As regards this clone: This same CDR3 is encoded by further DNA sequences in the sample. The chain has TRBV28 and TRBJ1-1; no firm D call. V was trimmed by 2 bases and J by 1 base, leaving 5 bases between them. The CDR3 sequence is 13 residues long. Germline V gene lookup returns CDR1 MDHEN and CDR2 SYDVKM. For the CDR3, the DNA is TGTGCCAGCAGTTTAAGTGGGAACACTGAAGCTTTCTTT. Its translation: CASSLSGNTEAFF.

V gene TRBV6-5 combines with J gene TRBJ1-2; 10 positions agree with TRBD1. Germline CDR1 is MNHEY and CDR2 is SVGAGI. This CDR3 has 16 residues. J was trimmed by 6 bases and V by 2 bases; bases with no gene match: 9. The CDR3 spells CASSYAGTGELDGYTF. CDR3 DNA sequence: TGTGCCAGCAGTTACGCCGGGACAGGGGAGCTGGATGGCTACACCTTC.

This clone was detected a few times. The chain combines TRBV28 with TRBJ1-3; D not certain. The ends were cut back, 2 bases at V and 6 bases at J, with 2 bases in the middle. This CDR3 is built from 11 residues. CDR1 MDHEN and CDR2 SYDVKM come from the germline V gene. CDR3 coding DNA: TGTGCCAGCAGTTTACCAAACACCATATATTTT. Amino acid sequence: CASSLPNTIYF.

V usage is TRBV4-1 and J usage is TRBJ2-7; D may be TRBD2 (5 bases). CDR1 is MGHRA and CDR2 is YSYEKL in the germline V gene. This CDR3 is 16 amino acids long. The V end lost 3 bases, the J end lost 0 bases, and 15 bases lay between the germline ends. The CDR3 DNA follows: TGCGCCAGCAGCCAGACCGGGGTGTATAGCTCCTACGAGCAGTACTTC. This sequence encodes CASSQTGVYSSYEQYF.

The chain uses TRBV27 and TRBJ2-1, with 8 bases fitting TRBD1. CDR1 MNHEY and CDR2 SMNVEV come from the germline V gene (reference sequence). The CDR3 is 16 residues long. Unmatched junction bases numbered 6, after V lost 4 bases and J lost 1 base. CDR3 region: CASSSRTGYSYNEQFF. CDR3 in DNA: TGTGCCAGCAGTTCCAGGACAGGGTATTCCTACAATGAGCAGTTCTTC.

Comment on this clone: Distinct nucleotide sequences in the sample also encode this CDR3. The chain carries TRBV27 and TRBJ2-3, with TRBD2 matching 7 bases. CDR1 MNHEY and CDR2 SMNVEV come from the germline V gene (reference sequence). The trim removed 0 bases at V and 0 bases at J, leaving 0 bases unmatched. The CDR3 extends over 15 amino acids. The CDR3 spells CASSLSSGSTDTQYF. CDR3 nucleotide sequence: TGTGCCAGCAGTTTATCTAGCGGGAGCACAGATACGCAGTATTTT.

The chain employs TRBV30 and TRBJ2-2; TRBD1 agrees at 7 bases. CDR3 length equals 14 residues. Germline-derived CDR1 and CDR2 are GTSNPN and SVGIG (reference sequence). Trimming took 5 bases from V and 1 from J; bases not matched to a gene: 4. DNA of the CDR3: TGTGCCTGGGAGACAGGGCGGAACACCGGGGAGCTGTTTTTT. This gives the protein CAWETGRNTGELFF.

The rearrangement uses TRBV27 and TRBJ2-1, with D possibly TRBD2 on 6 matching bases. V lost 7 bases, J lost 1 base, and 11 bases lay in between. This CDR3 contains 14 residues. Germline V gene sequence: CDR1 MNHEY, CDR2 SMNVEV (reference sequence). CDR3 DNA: TGTGCCAGCACCGCCCGGGGGTCCTACAATGAGCAGTTCTTC. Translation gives CASTARGSYNEQFF.

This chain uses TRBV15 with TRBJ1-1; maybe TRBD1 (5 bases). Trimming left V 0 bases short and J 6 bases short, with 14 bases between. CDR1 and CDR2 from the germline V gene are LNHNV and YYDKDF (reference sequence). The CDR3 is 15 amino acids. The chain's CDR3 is CATSREGRGAAEAFF. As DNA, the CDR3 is TGTGCCACCAGCAGAGAAGGACGGGGCGCCGCTGAAGCTTTCTTT. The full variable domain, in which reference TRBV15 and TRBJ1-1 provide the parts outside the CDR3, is DAMVIQNPRYQVTQFGKPVTLSCSQTLNHNVMYWYQQKSSQAPKLLFHYYDKDFNNEADTPDNFQSRRPNTSFCFLDIRSPGLGDTAMYLCATSREGRGAAEAFFGQGTRLTVV.

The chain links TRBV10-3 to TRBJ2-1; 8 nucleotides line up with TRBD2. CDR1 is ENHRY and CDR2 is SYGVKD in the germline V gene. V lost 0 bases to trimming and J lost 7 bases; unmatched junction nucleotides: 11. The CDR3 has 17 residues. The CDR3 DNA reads TGTGCCATCAGTGAGTCTAGAAAACTAGCGGAAAAAAATGAGCAGTTCTTC. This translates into CAISESRKLAEKNEQFF.

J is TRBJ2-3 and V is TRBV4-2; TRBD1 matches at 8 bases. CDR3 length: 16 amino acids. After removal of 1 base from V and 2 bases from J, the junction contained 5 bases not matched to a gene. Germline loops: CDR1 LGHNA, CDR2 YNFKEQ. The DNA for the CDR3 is TGTGCCAGCAGCCAAGGAACAGGGGGGATCACAGATACGCAGTATTTT. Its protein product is CASSQGTGGITDTQYF.

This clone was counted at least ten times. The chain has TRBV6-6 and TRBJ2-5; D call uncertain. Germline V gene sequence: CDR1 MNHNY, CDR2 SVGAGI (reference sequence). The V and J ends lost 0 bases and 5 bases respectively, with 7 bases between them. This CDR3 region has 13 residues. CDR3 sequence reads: CASSYSNWETQYF. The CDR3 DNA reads TGTGCCAGCAGTTACTCGAACTGGGAGACCCAGTACTTC.

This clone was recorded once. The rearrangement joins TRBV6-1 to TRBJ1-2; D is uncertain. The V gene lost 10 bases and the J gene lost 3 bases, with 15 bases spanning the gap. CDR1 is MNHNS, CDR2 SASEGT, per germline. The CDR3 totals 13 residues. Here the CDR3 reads CATRPNGYYGYTF. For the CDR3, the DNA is TGTGCCACGAGGCCTAATGGGTACTATGGCTACACCTTC.

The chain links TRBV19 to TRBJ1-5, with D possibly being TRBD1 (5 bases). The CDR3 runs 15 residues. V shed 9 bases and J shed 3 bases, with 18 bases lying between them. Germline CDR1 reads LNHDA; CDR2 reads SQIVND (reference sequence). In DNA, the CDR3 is TGTGCCAGCACCGGATGGGAGGGGAACAATCAGCCCCAGCATTTT. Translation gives CASTGWEGNNQPQHF.

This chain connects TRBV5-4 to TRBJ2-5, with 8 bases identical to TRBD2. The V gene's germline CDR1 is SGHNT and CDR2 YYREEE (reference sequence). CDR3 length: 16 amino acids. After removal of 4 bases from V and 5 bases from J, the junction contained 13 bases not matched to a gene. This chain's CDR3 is CASSPREGVRGETQYF. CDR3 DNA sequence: TGTGCCAGCAGCCCCCGGGAGGGGGTAAGGGGTGAGACCCAGTACTTC.

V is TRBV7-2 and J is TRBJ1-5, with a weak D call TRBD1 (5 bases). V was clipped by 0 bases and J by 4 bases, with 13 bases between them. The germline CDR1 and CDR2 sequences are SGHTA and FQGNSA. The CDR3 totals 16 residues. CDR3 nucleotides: TGTGCCAGCAGCTTAGCGCCGGGCCGGGGGAATCAGCCCCAGCATTTT. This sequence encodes CASSLAPGRGNQPQHF. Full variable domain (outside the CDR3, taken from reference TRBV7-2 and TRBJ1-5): GAGVSQSPSNKVTEKGKDVELRCDPISGHTALYWYRQSLGQGLEFLIYFQGNSAPDKSGLPSDRFSAERTGGSVSTLTIQRTQQEDSAVYLCASSLAPGRGNQPQHFGDGTRLSIL.

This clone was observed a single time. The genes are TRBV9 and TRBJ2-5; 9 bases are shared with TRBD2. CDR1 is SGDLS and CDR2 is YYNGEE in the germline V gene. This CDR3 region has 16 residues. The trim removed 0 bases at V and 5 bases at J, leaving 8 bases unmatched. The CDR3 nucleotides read TGTGCCAGCAGCGTAGAGGGTAGCGGGAGCTTCGAGACCCAGTACTTC. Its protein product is CASSVEGSGSFETQYF.

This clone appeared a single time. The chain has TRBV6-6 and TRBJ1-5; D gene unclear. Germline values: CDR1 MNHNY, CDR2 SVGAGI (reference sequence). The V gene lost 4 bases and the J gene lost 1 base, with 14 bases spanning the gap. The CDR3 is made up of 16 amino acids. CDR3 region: CASSSLLQQSNQPQHF. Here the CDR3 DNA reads TGTGCCAGCAGTTCCTTACTCCAACAGAGCAATCAGCCCCAGCATTTT.

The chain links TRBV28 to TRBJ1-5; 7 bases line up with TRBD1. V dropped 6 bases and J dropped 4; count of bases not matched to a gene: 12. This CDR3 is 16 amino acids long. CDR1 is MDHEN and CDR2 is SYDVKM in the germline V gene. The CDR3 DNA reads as TGTGCCAGCAGACCTACCAACAGGGGAGGGAATCAGCCCCAGCATTTT. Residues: CASRPTNRGGNQPQHF.

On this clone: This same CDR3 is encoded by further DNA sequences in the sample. The CDR3 DNA is TGTGCCAGCAGCGTAGGACAAGGCGACGAGCAGTACTTC. It codes for CASSVGQGDEQYF. V is TRBV9 and J is TRBJ2-7; D call uncertain. Germline-derived CDR1 and CDR2 are SGDLS and YYNGEE. This CDR3 has 13 residues. V lost 0 bases and J lost 5, with 9 bases in between.